These 24 T cell receptor beta chains share one sample of origin, sequenced in a study of shared clonotypes between healthy human individuals. The naive CD8 fraction comprised CD45RO-negative cells positively selected for CCR7 and excluded terminally differentiated effector memory CD45RA+ cells. Produced via immunoSEQ multiplex PCR; TCRdb's table is partial and in-frame only. This sample has about 2.1 million clones, with 80% to 95% found just once. The sample comprised naive CD8+ T cells from PBMCs. These TCRs come from a man younger than 35 in good health. Some clones in this sample may be carry-over from other donors' samples.

The chain links TRBV21-1 to TRBJ1-2. TRBV21-1 is a pseudogene locus. CDR3 length equals 16 residues. The CDR3, as DNA: TGTGCCAGCACGCCCGACCAAGAAAATTCTAACTATGGCTACACCTTC. Amino acids: CASTPDQENSNYGYTF.

The V and J genes are TRBV6-6 and TRBJ2-7, with D unresolved. This CDR3 has 13 residues. CDR1 is MNHNY, CDR2 SVGAGI, per germline (reference sequence). V was clipped by 7 bases and J by 1 base, with 11 bases between them. CDR3 DNA sequence: TGTGCCAGCACCTCGGATAATTCCTACGAGCAGTACTTC. Residues: CASTSDNSYEQYF.

Here the CDR3 reads CASSPTSGGNEQFF. Here the CDR3 DNA reads TGTGCCAGCAGCCCTACTAGCGGGGGCAATGAGCAGTTCTTC. This sequence joins TRBV9 and TRBJ2-1, with TRBD2 matching 11 bases. The CDR3 runs 14 residues. Germline CDR1 is SGDLS and CDR2 is YYNGEE. Unmatched junction bases numbered 3, after V lost 4 bases and J lost 6 bases.

The chain uses TRBV28 and TRBJ2-1, with 8 bases matching TRBD2. The ends lost 4 bases at V and 14 bases at J; junction bases unmatched: 4. CDR1 MDHEN and CDR2 SYDVKM come from the germline V gene. This CDR3 is built from 11 residues. The CDR3 region has the DNA TGTGCCAGCAGTTCCGGACTAGCTGAGTTCTTC. Its translation: CASSSGLAEFF.

The chain links TRBV28 to TRBJ2-7; D is ambiguous. The CDR3 has 14 residues. Trimming took 0 bases from V and 5 from J, leaving 11 bases between them. Per germline, CDR1 MDHEN and CDR2 SYDVKM. CDR3 coding DNA: TGTGCCAGCAGTTTATGGGGGAAACCCCACGAGCAGTACTTC. Its protein is CASSLWGKPHEQYF.

This chain uses TRBV13 with TRBJ2-7; the D gene is possibly TRBD1 (5 bases). Germline CDR1 is PRHDT and CDR2 is FYEKMQ (reference sequence). The V and J ends lost 2 bases and 5 bases respectively, with 10 bases between them. The CDR3 is made up of 13 amino acids. CDR3 in amino acids: CASSLTQGHEQYF. DNA of the CDR3: TGTGCCAGCAGCTTAACTCAGGGCCACGAGCAGTACTTC.

The gene calls are TRBV19 and TRBJ1-4, with a weak D call TRBD1 (5 bases). V was trimmed by 6 bases and J by 6 bases, leaving 23 bases between them. The CDR3 has 17 amino acids. Germline values: CDR1 LNHDA, CDR2 SQIVND (reference sequence). CDR3 protein: CASSPRDSPVFDEKLFF. CDR3 DNA sequence: TGTGCCAGTAGCCCCCGGGACTCCCCGGTCTTTGATGAAAAACTGTTTTTT.

The rearrangement uses TRBV6-5 and TRBJ1-1, with 9 bases aligning to TRBD1. Trimming took 11 bases from V and 1 from J; bases not matched to a gene: 8. CDR1 and CDR2 (germline): MNHEY, SVGAGI. The CDR3 contains 14 residues. CDR3 loop: CAEGTGRGNTEAFF. The CDR3 nucleotides are TGTGCCGAAGGGACAGGGCGGGGGAACACTGAAGCTTTCTTT.

This clone has just one count. The rearrangement links TRBV5-1 to TRBJ2-7; D perhaps matches TRBD1 (5 bases). The CDR3 is made up of 15 amino acids. The V end was cut by 4 bases, the J end by 5 bases, with 19 bases between. From germline, CDR1 is SGHRS and CDR2 YFSETQ. CDR3 in amino acids: CASSPRQGVPNEQYF. The CDR3 DNA follows: TGCGCCAGCAGCCCCCGGCAGGGCGTTCCGAACGAGCAGTACTTC.

For this clone: Additional DNA sequences in this sample encode the identical CDR3. The chain has TRBV9 and TRBJ2-1, with 8 bases aligning to TRBD2. Per germline, CDR1 SGDLS and CDR2 YYNGEE. V lost 0 bases, J lost 0 bases, and 2 bases stayed unmatched. The CDR3 has 16 residues. Here the CDR3 DNA reads TGTGCCAGCAGCGTAGGGAGCGGGAGCTCCTACAATGAGCAGTTCTTC. Protein: CASSVGSGSSYNEQFF.

The genes are TRBV10-3 and TRBJ2-7; TRBD2 is a possible D gene (5 bases). Germline CDR1 and CDR2: ENHRY and SYGVKD. Trimming took off 0 bases at V and 2 bases at J, with 11 bases between the two ends. The length of the CDR3 is 15 residues. CDR3 in DNA: TGTGCCATCAGTGAGTCCGAGGGAGTAACCTACGAGCAGTACTTC. Translated, it gives CAISESEGVTYEQYF.

The J gene is TRBJ2-5, the V gene TRBV4-3; D gene uncertain. The CDR3 contains 13 residues. Per germline, CDR1 LGHNA and CDR2 YSLEER. Between the trimmed V and J ends, which lost 8 bases and 5 bases, there was a span of 15 bases. This CDR3 reads CASPPLAWETQYF. The CDR3 DNA reads TGCGCCAGCCCCCCCCTTGCTTGGGAGACCCAGTACTTC.

The V gene is TRBV7-9, the J gene TRBJ2-4; D uncertain. The ends were cut back, 4 bases at V and 0 bases at J, with 7 bases in the middle. Germline values: CDR1 SEHNR, CDR2 FQNEAQ (reference sequence). The CDR3 covers 14 residues. The CDR3: CASSSDVAKNIQYF. The CDR3 DNA follows: TGTGCCAGCAGCTCGGATGTAGCCAAAAACATTCAGTACTTC. The variable domain in full, completed from reference TRBV7-9 and TRBJ2-4, reads DTGVSQNPRHKITKRGQNVTFRCDPISEHNRLYWYRQTLGQGPEFLTYFQNEAQLEKSRLLSDRFSAERPKGSFSTLEIQRTEQGDSAMYLCASSSDVAKNIQYFGAGTRLSVL.

The rearrangement uses TRBV4-3 and TRBJ2-1; 10 positions match TRBD2. From germline, CDR1 is LGHNA and CDR2 YSLEER. There are 16 residues in the CDR3. V lost 0 bases and J lost 9; bases outside the gene matches: 8. CDR3 coding DNA: TGCGCCAGCAGCCAAGATAGGGCTAGCGGGAGCGGTGAGCAGTTCTTC. Translation gives CASSQDRASGSGEQFF.

Note on this clone: The identical CDR3 is also encoded by other nucleotide sequences in the sample. The rearrangement joins TRBV9 to TRBJ2-3; maybe TRBD2 (6 bases). The CDR3 runs 15 residues. With 0 bases removed from V and 1 base from J, the gap between germline ends came to 9 bases. CDR1 is SGDLS, CDR2 YYNGEE, per germline. CDR3 amino acids: CASSVGASGTDTQYF. CDR3 nucleotide sequence: TGTGCCAGCAGCGTAGGAGCTAGCGGCACAGATACGCAGTATTTT.

Regarding this clone: The same CDR3 also results from other DNA sequences found in this sample. This chain links TRBV9 with TRBJ2-5; 8 nucleotides align to TRBD1. The CDR3 spans 14 residues. J was trimmed by 5 bases and V by 0 bases; bases with no gene match: 3. Germline CDR1 is SGDLS and CDR2 is YYNGEE. The CDR3 DNA sequence: TGTGCCAGCAGCGTAGGCGACAGGGGTGAGACCCAGTACTTC. This gives the protein CASSVGDRGETQYF. Together with reference TRBV9 and TRBJ2-5, the CDR3 gives the full variable domain: DSGVTQTPKHLITATGQRVTLRCSPRSGDLSVYWYQQSLDQGLQFLIQYYNGEERAKGNILERFSAQQFPDLHSELNLSSLELGDSALYFCASSVGDRGETQYFGPGTRLLVL.

The chain recombines TRBV28 with TRBJ1-1; D remains ambiguous. Germline values: CDR1 MDHEN, CDR2 SYDVKM. The CDR3 is made up of 13 amino acids. Deletions cut 5 bases from V and 5 bases from J, with 12 bases between. The CDR3 nucleotides read TGTGCCAGCAGTCCGGCTCCCCGGACTGAAGCTTTCTTT. It yields the protein CASSPAPRTEAFF.

The rearrangement uses TRBV14 and TRBJ1-2; D not resolved. The germline V gene has CDR1 SGHDN and CDR2 FVKESK. The CDR3 totals 15 residues. V was pared by 2 bases and J by 0 bases, with 10 bases between. CDR3 amino acids: CASSQTQSPNYGYTF. CDR3 DNA: TGTGCCAGCAGCCAAACCCAATCCCCTAACTATGGCTACACCTTC.

This clone was seen only once. The chain uses TRBV30 and TRBJ1-6; maybe TRBD1 (5 bases). Germline CDR1 and CDR2: GTSNPN and SVGIG (reference sequence). The CDR3 is 13 amino acids. V gave up 0 bases and J gave up 6 bases, with 6 bases separating them. This CDR3 is CAWSVQANSPLHF. The CDR3 region has the DNA TGTGCCTGGAGTGTACAGGCTAATTCACCCCTCCACTTT.

The chain joins TRBV7-9 to TRBJ1-4; D perhaps matches TRBD1 (5 bases). The V gene's germline CDR1 is SEHNR and CDR2 FQNEAQ (reference sequence). The V and J ends lost 2 bases and 8 bases respectively, with 12 bases between them. This CDR3 is 14 amino acids long. CDR3 in amino acids: CASSLSREGEKLFF. CDR3 DNA sequence: TGTGCCAGCAGCTTAAGCAGGGAAGGGGAAAAACTGTTTTTT.

The chain combines TRBV5-6 with TRBJ1-5, with D unresolved. From germline, CDR1 is SGHDT and CDR2 YYEEEE. V was shortened by 0 bases and J by 7 bases, with 14 bases between the two germline ends. This CDR3 comprises 15 residues. For the CDR3, the DNA is TGTGCCAGCAGCTTGGCCGGGATCCCCGGCCAGCCCCAGCATTTT. The encoded protein is CASSLAGIPGQPQHF.

The table lists this clone with a count of one. This chain uses TRBV28 with TRBJ2-3; TRBD2 might be the D (6 bases). The CDR3 is 14 residues long. Germline CDR1 MDHEN, CDR2 SYDVKM. Trimming took 9 bases from V and 5 from J, leaving 18 bases between them. The CDR3 nucleotides are TGTGCCAGTCAGGAGGGGATAGGCGGAGATACGCAGTATTTT. Amino acids: CASQEGIGGDTQYF.

The gene calls are TRBV5-1 and TRBJ1-1; D is ambiguous. This CDR3 comprises 14 residues. CDR1 is SGHRS, CDR2 YFSETQ, per germline. V lost 0 bases to trimming and J lost 1 base, with 7 bases between them. CDR3 region: CASSLGPTNTEAFF. As DNA, the CDR3 is TGCGCCAGCAGCTTGGGGCCGACGAACACTGAAGCTTTCTTT.

This clone was observed a handful of times. The chain combines TRBV19 with TRBJ1-5; D is ambiguous. V was pared by 6 bases and J by 4 bases, with 10 bases between. The length of the CDR3 is 13 residues. The germline gives CDR1 LNHDA, CDR2 SQIVND (reference sequence). The CDR3 nucleotides are TGTGCCAGTAGCCTGCTGGCAAATCAGCCCCAGCATTTT. Residues: CASSLLANQPQHF.